Here is one TCR beta chain with its context. Germline CDR1 LGHDT, CDR2 YNNKEL (reference sequence). Trimming removed 3 bases from V and 7 bases from J; junction bases left unmatched: 4. CDR3 length: 14 residues. The data belong to a study of control samples from healthy donors and cancer patients. Only in-frame clones appear in the TCRdb table, and some are missing; sequencing was by immunoSEQ multiplex PCR. The sample includes roughly 84,000 clones, 75% to 95% of them seen just once. The chain combines TRBV3-1 (or the pseudogene TRBV3-2) with TRBJ2-2, with 8 nucleotides matching TRBD2. Sequences were obtained from blood. This receptor was identified in a man aged 50 to 59 in good health. DNA for the CDR3: TGTGCCAGCAGCCAGGGACTAGGAGACGGGGAGCTGTTTTTT. It translates to CASSQGLGDGELFF.